This TCR beta chain emerged from a study of spatial heterogeneity in lung cancer. Stated time point: sample taken at primary tumor resection. Whole RNA, isolated from tumor, nontumor lung or frozen PBMC, was sequenced without prior sorting. This clonotype came up many times. Its target is unknown. The ends were cut back, 1 base at V and 3 bases at J, with 22 bases in the middle. Per germline, CDR1 LGHNA and CDR2 YNFKEQ. There are 19 residues in the CDR3. Study-wide findings and caveats: One measure, the expanded intratumoral alpha and beta TCR count, tracked tumor mutation counts. Ubiquitous and regional nonsynonymous mutations were tracked by counts of ubiquitous and regional expanded TCRs, respectively. Tumor T-cell coverage was an estimated 7% or so for alpha and 13% for beta chains.

TCRdb re-called the 5' RACE reads with MiXCR, one entry per CDR3 protein. The sample lists 9,000 to 13,000 distinct CDR3 sequences, roughly 8% occurring once. Sequencing used lung tumor tissue, obtained at surgery. The sequence was collected from a male donor with early-stage non-small cell lung cancer. The J gene is TRBJ2-4, the V gene TRBV4-2; D possibly uses TRBD1 or TRBD2 (6 bases each). The chain's CDR3 is CASSQGPPGGGVGKNIQYF. CDR3 DNA: TGTGCCAGCAGCCAAGGCCCTCCCGGGGGCGGGGTTGGCAAAAACATTCAGTACTTC.